The 28 T cell receptor beta chains in this list originate from one sample, sequenced in a study of cytomegalovirus exposure and HLA in healthy donors. 60 Vbeta and 13 Jbeta primers were used in PCR. Sequencing was performed with immunoSEQ multiplex PCR; in TCRdb, only in-frame clones are kept and a portion is missing. The repertoire consists of some 200,000 clones, with roughly four fifths occurring once and the leading ten covering 1.5% to 2%. Sequenced sample: PBMCs. Receptors were obtained from a man aged 50-60 years in good health and CMV-seronegative.

The chain combines TRBV5-6 with TRBJ1-2; D is perhaps TRBD1 (6 bases). Germline V gene data show CDR1 as SGHDT and CDR2 as YYEEEE. The CDR3 contains 14 residues. Trimming removed 0 bases at V and 8 bases at J, with 14 bases between. CDR3: CASSLVGGPGGYTF. CDR3 in DNA: TGTGCCAGCAGCTTGGTGGGGGGGCCGGGAGGCTACACCTTC.

The chain recombines TRBV9 with TRBJ2-1; TRBD2 matches 13 bases. CDR3 size: 15 residues. Trimming at V came to 3 bases and at J to 9 bases, leaving 6 bases not matched to a gene. CDR1 and CDR2 (germline): SGDLS, YYNGEE. The CDR3 DNA reads TGTGCCAGCAGCGCCCGACTAGCGGGAGGTGGTGAGCAGTTCTTC. Protein product: CASSARLAGGGEQFF. Full variable domain (outside the CDR3, taken from reference TRBV9 and TRBJ2-1): DSGVTQTPKHLITATGQRVTLRCSPRSGDLSVYWYQQSLDQGLQFLIQYYNGEERAKGNILERFSAQQFPDLHSELNLSSLELGDSALYFCASSARLAGGGEQFFGPGTRLTVL.

This chain uses TRBV7-2 with TRBJ1-3, with D uncertain. Germline loops: CDR1 SGHTA, CDR2 FQGNSA. With 5 bases removed from V and 4 bases from J, the gap between germline ends came to 15 bases. This CDR3 contains 15 residues. CDR3 sequence: CASSLGVGYGNTIYF. The CDR3 DNA is TGTGCCAGCAGCCTCGGGGTTGGGTACGGAAACACCATATATTTT.

Only one count was recorded for this clone. This sequence joins TRBV6-5 and TRBJ1-3, with D maybe TRBD1 (5 bases). CDR1 and CDR2 (germline): MNHEY, SVGAGI. The ends were cut back, 5 bases at V and 2 bases at J, with 13 bases in the middle. CDR3 length: 15 residues. In DNA form, the CDR3 reads TGTGCCAGCAGTAGGATTCAGGGCACTGGAAACACCATATATTTT. Encoded protein: CASSRIQGTGNTIYF.

This clone came up once. The rearrangement uses TRBV11-1 and TRBJ2-2; 11 positions match TRBD2. CDR1 is SGHAT and CDR2 is FQDESV in the germline V gene (reference sequence). The CDR3 contains 15 residues. J gave up 6 bases and V 3 bases, and 3 bases lay outside the gene matches. In DNA form, the CDR3 reads TGTGCCAGCAGCTTCGCGACTAGCGGGGCCGGGGAGCTGTTTTTT. This codes for CASSFATSGAGELFF.

The gene calls are TRBV10-1 and TRBJ1-6; D remains ambiguous. With 8 bases removed from V and 10 bases from J, the gap between germline ends came to 30 bases. The CDR3 length is 18 residues. Germline CDR1 WNHNN, CDR2 SYGVQD (reference sequence). CDR3 residues: CASDPPPISGQKQSPLHF. The CDR3 coding sequence is TGCGCCAGCGACCCCCCCCCGATTAGCGGGCAGAAACAGTCACCCCTCCACTTT.

The V and J genes are TRBV7-2 and TRBJ1-5, with 11 positions matching TRBD1. With V trimmed by 7 bases and J by 4 bases, 3 bases remained unmatched. Per the germline V gene, CDR1 is SGHTA and CDR2 is FQGNSA. The CDR3 loop spans 14 amino acids. DNA for the CDR3: TGTGCCAGCAAAGGACAGGGGGCGAATCAGCCCCAGCATTTT. It yields the protein CASKGQGANQPQHF.

J is TRBJ2-2 and V is TRBV28, with D perhaps TRBD2 (6 bases). V dropped 2 bases and J dropped 5 bases, with 12 bases sitting between them. The V gene's germline CDR1 is MDHEN and CDR2 SYDVKM. CDR3 length: 15 amino acids. The CDR3 DNA sequence: TGTGCCAGCAGTTTAAGGGCAGGGAGGACCGGGGAGCTGTTTTTT. Protein product: CASSLRAGRTGELFF.

The J gene is TRBJ2-2, the V gene TRBV9, with a possible D match to TRBD1 (6 bases). Germline V lookup: CDR1 SGDLS, CDR2 YYNGEE. Trimming left V 3 bases short and J 6 bases short, with 21 bases between. This CDR3 has 17 amino acids. The CDR3 reads CASSGAGAPNNAGELFF. The CDR3 DNA reads as TGTGCCAGCAGCGGGGCAGGGGCCCCGAATAATGCCGGGGAGCTGTTTTTT.

The rearrangement joins TRBV18 to TRBJ2-1; weak D call: TRBD1 (6 bases). V lost 5 bases and J lost 4, with 21 bases in between. Germline loops: CDR1 KGHSH, CDR2 LQKENI. CDR3 length: 17 amino acids. The CDR3 nucleotides read TGTGCCAGCTCAGCAGGGGCTAGATCCCGGTCTTACAATGAGCAGTTCTTC. It translates to CASSAGARSRSYNEQFF.

The V call is TRBV6-1, the J call TRBJ1-2, with 9 bases lining up with TRBD1. J gave up 4 bases and V 7 bases, and 4 bases lay outside the gene matches. Germline CDR1 MNHNS, CDR2 SASEGT. CDR3 length: 13 amino acids. CDR3 residues: CASIRDRAYGYTF. For the CDR3, the DNA is TGTGCCAGCATCAGGGACAGGGCCTATGGCTACACCTTC.

V is TRBV6-6 and J is TRBJ1-5, with 8 bases identical to TRBD1. Germline values: CDR1 MNHNY, CDR2 SVGAGI (reference sequence). This CDR3 comprises 16 residues. Unmatched junction bases numbered 14, after V lost 7 bases and J lost 6 bases. This CDR3 reads CASTPPGQGAAQPQHF. As DNA, the CDR3 is TGTGCCAGCACCCCGCCCGGCCAGGGGGCCGCTCAGCCCCAGCATTTT.

V gene TRBV6-1 combines with J gene TRBJ1-3; 7 nucleotides align to TRBD1. Germline V gives CDR1 MNHNS, CDR2 SASEGT. The trim removed 6 bases at V and 3 bases at J, leaving 5 bases unmatched. The CDR3 contains 14 residues. CDR3 bases: TGTGCCAGCAGAGACCGGGACAGTGGAAACACCATATATTTT. This translates into CASRDRDSGNTIYF.

V gene TRBV5-6 combines with J gene TRBJ1-3; possible D gene TRBD1, 6 bases. The V gene lost 4 bases and the J gene lost 0 bases, with 11 bases spanning the gap. The CDR3 spans 15 residues. Germline V CDR1 and CDR2: SGHDT, YYEEEE. CDR3 bases: TGTGCCAGCAGCAAGGGACATCTCTCTGGAAACACCATATATTTT. This gives the protein CASSKGHLSGNTIYF.

This clone was found once. CDR3 loop: CASSPSDSYEQYF. The CDR3 bases are TGTGCCAGCAGCCCTAGCGACTCCTACGAGCAGTACTTC. This rearrangement joins TRBV11-2 to TRBJ2-7; D may be TRBD2 (6 bases). With 5 bases removed from V and 0 bases from J, the gap between germline ends came to 8 bases. This CDR3 comprises 13 residues. Germline V CDR1 and CDR2: SGHAT, FQNNGV.

The table lists this clone with a count of one. V gene TRBV10-3 combines with J gene TRBJ2-3; D not certain. V lost 0 bases to trimming and J lost 0 bases, with 10 bases between them. This CDR3 spans 16 amino acids. Germline V lookup: CDR1 ENHRY, CDR2 SYGVKD. This CDR3 reads CAISESEYLSTDTQYF. CDR3 nucleotide sequence: TGTGCCATCAGTGAGTCGGAGTACCTTAGCACAGATACGCAGTATTTT.

The chain carries TRBV28 and TRBJ1-5; D is ambiguous. Per germline, CDR1 MDHEN and CDR2 SYDVKM. V was trimmed by 0 bases and J by 9 bases, leaving 6 bases between them. CDR3 length equals 12 residues. The CDR3 DNA reads TGTGCCAGCAGTTTATGGTCGGGGCCCCAGCATTTT. Amino acids: CASSLWSGPQHF.

The chain has TRBV6-5 and TRBJ1-1; 9 bases fit TRBD1. This CDR3 spans 15 amino acids. V lost 0 bases and J lost 3; bases outside the gene matches: 2. The germline CDR1 and CDR2 sequences are MNHEY and SVGAGI. CDR3 DNA sequence: TGTGCCAGCAGTTACTCGAACAGGGGGCACACTGAAGCTTTCTTT. Translated, it gives CASSYSNRGHTEAFF.

The CDR3 protein is CASSQLAVSSYEQYF. The CDR3 bases are TGTGCCAGCAGCCAACTAGCGGTGAGCTCCTACGAGCAGTACTTC. The chain recombines TRBV7-2 with TRBJ2-7; TRBD2 aligns across 8 bases. Germline V gene data show CDR1 as SGHTA and CDR2 as FQGNSA. The V and J ends lost 5 bases and 0 bases, in that order; junction bases with no gene match: 6. CDR3 length: 15 amino acids.

The chain carries TRBV27 and TRBJ2-7; TRBD2 aligns across 7 bases. Germline CDR1 is MNHEY and CDR2 is SMNVEV (reference sequence). Trimming took 6 bases from V and 3 from J; bases not matched to a gene: 8. The CDR3 is 14 residues long. The CDR3 loop reads CASREAGPLYEQYF. The CDR3 bases are TGTGCCAGCAGAGAAGCGGGGCCCCTCTACGAGCAGTACTTC.

This chain uses TRBV19 with TRBJ2-1, with 9 bases identical to TRBD2. V dropped 7 bases and J dropped 2; count of bases not matched to a gene: 24. The CDR3 is made up of 21 amino acids. Looked up from germline, CDR1 is LNHDA and CDR2 is SQIVND (reference sequence). The CDR3 loop reads CASKINSGTSIGERTYNEQFF. The CDR3 DNA reads TGTGCCAGTAAAATTAATAGCGGGACTAGCATTGGTGAGCGAACCTACAATGAGCAGTTCTTC. The whole variable domain, remainder taken from reference TRBV19 and TRBJ2-1, is DGGITQSPKYLFRKEGQNVTLSCEQNLNHDAMYWYRQDPGQGLRLIYYSQIVNDFQKGDIAEGYSVSREKKESFPLTVTSAQKNPTAFYLCASKINSGTSIGERTYNEQFFGPGTRLTVL.

This clone was seen a handful of times. One end of the junction varies from germline; a read error may be responsible. The chain links TRBV6-5 to TRBJ1-5, with a possible D match to TRBD1 (5 bases). The CDR3 is 15 residues long. Germline-derived CDR1 and CDR2 are MNHEY and SVGAGI. DNA for the CDR3: TGTGCCAGTAGTTCGGGGGGGTTTGTGAGTCAGCCCCAGCATTTT. This sequence encodes CASSSGGFVSQPQHF.

J is TRBJ2-7 and V is TRBV5-1, with D perhaps matching TRBD1 (6 bases). CDR1 and CDR2 from the germline V gene are SGHRS and YFSETQ. V lost 0 bases and J 0 bases, leaving 13 bases between the germline ends. The CDR3 has 16 residues. CDR3 sequence reads: CASSLDRARTSYEQYF. The CDR3 region has the DNA TGCGCCAGCAGCTTGGACAGGGCAAGAACCTCCTACGAGCAGTACTTC. The full variable domain, completed using reference TRBV5-1 and TRBJ2-7, is KAGVTQTPRYLIKTRGQQVTLSCSPISGHRSVSWYQQTPGQGLQFLFEYFSETQRNKGNFPGRFSGRQFSNSRSEMNVSTLELGDSALYLCASSLDRARTSYEQYFGPGTRLTVT.

V gene TRBV6-4 combines with J gene TRBJ1-5; 7 nucleotides agree with TRBD1. V lost 4 bases, J lost 5 bases, and 2 bases stayed unmatched. Per the germline V gene, CDR1 is MRHNA and CDR2 is SNTAGT. The length of the CDR3 is 13 residues. The CDR3 bases are TGTGCCAGCAGTGGACAGGGAGATCAGCCCCAGCATTTT. Translation gives CASSGQGDQPQHF.

CDR3 region: CASSQGRAAGLYYEQYF. The CDR3 DNA follows: TGCGCCAGCAGCCAAGGGAGAGCGGCCGGCCTTTACTACGAGCAGTACTTC. V usage is TRBV4-3 and J usage is TRBJ2-7; weak D call: TRBD2 (5 bases). CDR1 LGHNA and CDR2 YSLEER come from the germline V gene. V dropped 1 base and J dropped 3 bases, with 19 bases sitting between them. CDR3 length: 17 residues.

The chain employs TRBV29-1 and TRBJ2-1, with D possibly TRBD1 on 6 matching bases. V was trimmed by 2 bases and J by 7 bases, leaving 9 bases between them. The V gene's germline CDR1 is SQVTM and CDR2 ANQGSEA. The CDR3 extends over 12 amino acids. Here the CDR3 DNA reads TGCAGCGTTGAATGGCAGGGGAATGAGCAGTTCTTC. Amino acids: CSVEWQGNEQFF.

CDR3 DNA sequence: TGTGCCAGCAGTTTGCTCAGGGAGGTGACTGAAGCTTTCTTT. It encodes CASSLLREVTEAFF. The gene calls are TRBV28 and TRBJ1-1; tentative D call: TRBD1 (5 bases). V dropped 3 bases and J dropped 5 bases, with 13 bases sitting between them. Germline CDR1 reads MDHEN; CDR2 reads SYDVKM. There are 14 residues in the CDR3.

This CDR3 reads CASRVAGTLGYEQYF. For the CDR3, the DNA is TGTGCCAGCAGAGTCGCGGGGACCCTCGGGTACGAGCAGTACTTC. This chain joins TRBV6-1 and TRBJ2-7; D is perhaps TRBD2 (6 bases). From germline, CDR1 is MNHNS and CDR2 SASEGT. V lost 6 bases to trimming and J lost 4 bases, with 19 bases between them. CDR3 length: 15 residues.